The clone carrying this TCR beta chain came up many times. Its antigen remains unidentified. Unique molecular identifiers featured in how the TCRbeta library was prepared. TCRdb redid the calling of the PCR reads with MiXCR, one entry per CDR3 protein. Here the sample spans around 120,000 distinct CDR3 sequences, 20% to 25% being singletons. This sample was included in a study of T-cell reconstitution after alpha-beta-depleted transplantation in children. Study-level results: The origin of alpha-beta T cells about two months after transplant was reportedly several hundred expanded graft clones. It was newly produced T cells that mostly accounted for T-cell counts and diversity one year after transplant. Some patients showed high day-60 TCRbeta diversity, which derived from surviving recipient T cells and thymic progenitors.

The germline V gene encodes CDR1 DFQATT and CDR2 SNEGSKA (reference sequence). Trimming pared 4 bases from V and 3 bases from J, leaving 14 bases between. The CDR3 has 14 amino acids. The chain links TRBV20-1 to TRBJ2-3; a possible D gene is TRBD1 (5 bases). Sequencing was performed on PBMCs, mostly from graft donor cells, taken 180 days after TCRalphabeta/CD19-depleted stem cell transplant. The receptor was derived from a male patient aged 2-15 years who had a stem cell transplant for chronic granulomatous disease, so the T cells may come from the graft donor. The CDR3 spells CSANRDSSTDTQYF. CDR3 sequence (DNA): TGCAGTGCTAACCGAGACAGCTCAACAGATACGCAGTATTTT.